Listed below are T cell receptor beta chains from one sample, sequenced in a study of blood T cells in healthy people across ages. TCRdb reprocessed the 5' RACE reads with MiXCR, giving one entry per CDR3 protein. The sample has about 900,000 distinct CDR3 sequences, around two thirds seen once. Sequencing used blood. The receptor source for this set is a man between 25 and 39 years old in good health. Both conserved end residues are part of each CDR3. D genes are given only for firm matches. The size field is filled for only some rows; it gives once, few, many or a size class.

j_gene,v_gene,d_gene,abundance,CDR3nt,CDR3aa
TRBJ2-7,TRBV6-2/TRBV6-3,TRBD2,.,TGTGCCAGCAGCCCTTACCCCGGGACTAGCGGGGCGAGCTCCTACGAGCAGTACTTC,CASSPYPGTSGASSYEQYF
TRBJ2-1,TRBV4-1,.,.,TGCGCCAGCAGCCAAGATGAGATCGTGGGGCCAAGCTCCTACAATGAGCAGTTCTTC,CASSQDEIVGPSSYNEQFF
TRBJ2-3,TRBV7-9,.,few,TGTGCCAGCAGCTTAGATCAGAGGGGAGATACGCAGTATTTT,CASSLDQRGDTQYF
TRBJ1-6,TRBV5-1,.,.,TGCGCCAGCAGCCGGGGGACGGAAAAGTCACCCCTCCACTTT,CASSRGTEKSPLHF
TRBJ1-1,TRBV29-1,.,few,TGCAGCGTCCGCTCAGGGCTGAACACTGAAGCTTTCTTT,CSVRSGLNTEAFF
TRBJ1-6,TRBV3-1,.,once,TGTGCCAGCAGCTTAGACGGGTATAAGTCACCCCTCCACTTT,CASSLDGYKSPLHF
TRBJ2-5,TRBV9,.,.,TGTGCCAGCAACCCAGGGAGCGGGTGGGAAGAGACCCAGTACTTC,CASNPGSGWEETQYF
TRBJ2-3,TRBV7-2,.,few,TGTGCCAGCAGCCGCCGCCCAGATACGCAGTATTTT,CASSRRPDTQYF
TRBJ2-1,TRBV4-1,TRBD1,.,TGCGCCAGCAGCAACGACGACAGGGGGCGGAATGAGCAGTTCTTC,CASSNDDRGRNEQFF
TRBJ2-3,TRBV29-1,.,few,TGCAGCGCCGAACCGGGACTGAGCACAGATACGCAGTATTTT,CSAEPGLSTDTQYF
TRBJ2-3,TRBV6-5,.,few,TGTGCCACCACATGGGGGGGCCGAGGAGATACGCAGTATTTT,CATTWGGRGDTQYF
TRBJ2-5,TRBV9,TRBD1,few,TGTGCCAGCAGCGTAGGACAGGGGGCAATGGAGCAGTACTTC,CASSVGQGAMEQYF
TRBJ2-6,TRBV9,.,few,TGTGCCAGCAGGACCCGGGACCCCGACGGATCTGGGGCCAACGTCCTGACTTTC,CASRTRDPDGSGANVLTF
TRBJ1-2,TRBV6-5,TRBD1,.,TGTGCCAGCAGTTTCGACAGGGGGGTTGGTGGCTACACCTTC,CASSFDRGVGGYTF
TRBJ2-1,TRBV7-9,TRBD1,.,TGTGCCAGCAGCTTGCGACAGGGGGCAAATGAGCAGTTCTTC,CASSLRQGANEQFF
TRBJ1-1,TRBV9,.,.,TGTGCCAGCAGCGTAACAGGGTTTGGGGGCACTGAAGCTTTCTTT,CASSVTGFGGTEAFF
TRBJ2-1,TRBV4-3,.,.,TGCGCCAGCAGCCGAGAAGTGGACTTCCCCTCCTACAATGAGCGGTTCTTC,CASSREVDFPSYNERFF
TRBJ2-1,TRBV18,TRBD1,.,TGTGCCAGCTCACCACCCGACAGGGCAAAGTTCTTC,CASSPPDRAKFF
TRBJ2-7,TRBV7-2,TRBD1,.,TGTGCCAGCAGCCAGGCAACGAAGCAGGGGGTCGAGCAGTACTTC,CASSQATKQGVEQYF
TRBJ2-5,TRBV14,.,once,TGTGCCAGCAGCCAAGTCAGCTACCAAGAGACCCAGTACTTC,CASSQVSYQETQYF
TRBJ2-7,TRBV28,TRBD1,.,TGTGCCAGCAGACCCGGGGACAGATCCTACGAGCAGTACTTC,CASRPGDRSYEQYF
TRBJ2-5,TRBV3-1,.,few,TGTGCCAGCAGCCGCGACGGAAAAGAGACCCAGTACTTC,CASSRDGKETQYF
TRBJ2-3,TRBV6-2/TRBV6-3,TRBD2,.,TGTGCCAGCAGCCTTAACGGGGGGGCGAAAGCCGATACGCAGTATTTT,CASSLNGGAKADTQYF
TRBJ1-2,TRBV7-3,.,few,TGTGCCAGCAGCTGGGACGGCGGTAACTATGGCTACACCTTC,CASSWDGGNYGYTF
TRBJ2-7,TRBV4-2,.,once,TGTGCCAGCAGCCAAGATCCGGGGACCTACTACGAGCAGTACTTC,CASSQDPGTYYEQYF
TRBJ2-7,TRBV5-1,.,.,TGCGCCAGCAAGTTGGGCAGGGACTCCTACGAGCAGTACTTC,CASKLGRDSYEQYF
TRBJ1-5,TRBV6-6,TRBD1,.,TGTGCCAGCGGAACAGGGGGCCCCAATCAGCCCCAGCATTTT,CASGTGGPNQPQHF
TRBJ2-7,TRBV27,.,.,TGTGCCAGCAGTGTATTCAGGGGTCGGGAGCAGTACTTC,CASSVFRGREQYF
TRBJ2-1,TRBV13,.,.,TGTGCCAGCAGCTTCCACCTCAGCCCGCACAATGAGCAGTTCTTC,CASSFHLSPHNEQFF
TRBJ1-6,TRBV18,.,.,TGTGCCAGCTCACCTCTTGAGGGGGATTCACCCCTCCACTTT,CASSPLEGDSPLHF
TRBJ2-1,TRBV6-6,.,few,TGTGCCAGCAGTTACTCGAGTAACAATGAGCAGTTCTTC,CASSYSSNNEQFF
TRBJ1-1,TRBV5-8,.,.,TGTGCCAGCAGCTTGGCAGGGCGAACTGAAGCTTTCTTT,CASSLAGRTEAFF
TRBJ1-2,TRBV7-2,.,few,TGTGCCAGCAGCTTAAAAAGGGGCGATGGCTACACCTTC,CASSLKRGDGYTF
TRBJ2-3,TRBV27,TRBD2,.,TGTGCCAGCAGTCCCGGGACTACAAAAGCAGATACGCAGTATTTT,CASSPGTTKADTQYF
TRBJ2-7,TRBV5-1,TRBD1,few,TGCGCCAGCAGCTCCCCACGGACAGGGGGCGAGCAGTACTTC,CASSSPRTGGEQYF
TRBJ2-1,TRBV10-2,TRBD2,.,TGCGCCAGCAGACTAGCGGGAATACACAATGAGCAGTTCTTC,CASRLAGIHNEQFF
TRBJ2-5,TRBV5-5,.,.,TGTGCCAGCAGCTTGGAGAGGCTGGCGGGGGAGACCCAGTACTTC,CASSLERLAGETQYF
TRBJ2-5,TRBV3-1,.,.,TGTGCCAGCACGAACACGTACCAAGAGACCCAGTACTTC,CASTNTYQETQYF
TRBJ1-2,TRBV29-1,.,many,TGCAGCGTGAAGGGGACCTATGGCTACACCTTC,CSVKGTYGYTF
TRBJ2-5,TRBV15,TRBD2,few,TGTGCCACCAGCAGAGACTTTAGCGGGGGCCAAGAGACCCAGTACTTC,CATSRDFSGGQETQYF
TRBJ2-4,TRBV5-5,.,.,TGTGCCAGCAGCTTGGAGGGCCCCGGGCCCAAAAACATTCAGTACTTC,CASSLEGPGPKNIQYF
TRBJ1-5,TRBV2,.,.,TGTGCCAGCAGTGAAGTATCCCCAGGTCGGCCCCAGCATTTT,CASSEVSPGRPQHF
TRBJ1-5,TRBV27,.,.,TGTGCCAGCAGTGTGAGTTCGGTTCAGCCCCAGCATTTT,CASSVSSVQPQHF
TRBJ2-1,TRBV5-6,.,many,TGTGCCAGCAGCTTGCAGTTTACGGATGAGCAGTTCTTC,CASSLQFTDEQFF
TRBJ2-5,TRBV11-2,.,.,TGTGCCAGCAGCCCTATGATGGGCCTCCGGGAGACCCAGTACTTC,CASSPMMGLRETQYF
TRBJ1-3,TRBV7-8,.,.,TGTGCCAGCAGCTCGAGGCAGCGCTCTGGAAACACCATATATTTT,CASSSRQRSGNTIYF
TRBJ2-5,TRBV6-1,TRBD1,.,TGTGCCAGCCTAACGAAAGGACCGGGGACAGGTAAACGGGAGACCCAGTACTTC,CASLTKGPGTGKRETQYF
TRBJ1-5,TRBV4-3,TRBD1,.,TGCGCCAGCAGCCAATACAGGGGGAGCAATCAGCCCCAGCATTTT,CASSQYRGSNQPQHF
TRBJ1-2,TRBV3-1,.,.,TGTGCCAGCAGCCAATACCTGTCCGGGCACTATGGCTACACCTTC,CASSQYLSGHYGYTF
TRBJ2-7,TRBV6-2/TRBV6-3,TRBD1,.,TGTGCCAGCAGGCTGACAGGGGTCGAGCAGTACTTC,CASRLTGVEQYF
TRBJ2-7,TRBV2,TRBD2,few,TGTGCCAGCGGAAAATCTTTAGCGGGGACTAACTACGAGCAGTACTTC,CASGKSLAGTNYEQYF
TRBJ2-3,TRBV29-1,.,few,TGCAGCGTAAGCTGGGCGGGGACCCACACAGATACGCAGTATTTT,CSVSWAGTHTDTQYF
TRBJ2-3,TRBV20-1,TRBD2,few,TGCAGTGCGGACGGGACTAGCGGGGGCTATAGCACAGATACGCAGTATTTT,CSADGTSGGYSTDTQYF
TRBJ2-5,TRBV4-2,.,.,TGTGCCAGCAGCCAACATCAGGGTGGGGAGCAGTACTTC,CASSQHQGGEQYF
TRBJ1-5,TRBV12-3/TRBV12-4,.,few,TGTGCCAGCAGTTTAAAGGGGGGCAATCAGCCCCAGCATTTT,CASSLKGGNQPQHF